This T cell receptor (beta chain) was recovered during a study of cytomegalovirus exposure and HLA in healthy donors. PCR primers comprised 60 Vbeta and 13 Jbeta primers. The table came from immunoSEQ multiplex PCR; TCRdb's copy has only in-frame clones and leaves some out. The table lists 200,000 to 250,000 clones, over 70% of them singletons. There are 13 residues in the CDR3. From germline, CDR1 is SGDLS and CDR2 YYNGEE. Trimming removed 0 bases from V and 3 bases from J, with 7 bases in between. Material: PBMCs. The TCR was taken from a woman between 55 and 75 years old in good health and CMV-seropositive. The genes are TRBV9 and TRBJ2-7; D not certain. CDR3 DNA: TGTGCCAGCAGCGTAGCTACCGGCTACGAGCAGTACTTC. This encodes CASSVATGYEQYF.